The T cell receptor (beta chain) under discussion was sequenced for a study of CD8 T cells in ankylosing spondylitis. TCR beta libraries were made by quantitative 5'-RACE with molecular barcodes. MiXCR, run by TCRdb on the 5' RACE reads, gives a single entry per CDR3 protein. Here the sample spans around 490,000 distinct CDR3 sequences, roughly 5.3% being singletons. The study's findings and limits: Disease-linked clones were CD8+ and relatively rare in peripheral blood. Reports of some motif variants in reactive arthritis synovial fluid and blood predate this one. Among TCR beta sequences, a motif of roughly 8 highly homologous variants appeared characteristic of ankylosing spondylitis blood. Within matched ankylosing spondylitis synovial fluid, disease-linked clones were reportedly significantly enriched.

After removal of 4 bases from V and 4 bases from J, the junction contained 6 bases not matched to a gene. There are 15 residues in the CDR3. The V gene's germline CDR1 is LGHNA and CDR2 YNFKEQ. Comment on this clonotype: Its cognate antigen is unknown. A much more abundant neighbour one base away suggests this may be a read error.

The sequencing input was blood, either unsorted or a sorted T cell fraction (not recorded which). The clonotype was recovered from a male donor with ankylosing spondylitis. The V gene is TRBV4-2, the J gene TRBJ1-2; 10 nucleotides agree with TRBD1. CDR3 loop: CASSRGQGEGYGYTF. The CDR3 DNA is TGTGCCAGCAGCCGTGGACAGGGGGAGGGCTATGGCTACACCTTC.